This T cell receptor beta chain was found in a study of blood T cell repertoires in COVID-19. Libraries were prepared by immunoSEQ multiplex PCR; TCRdb keeps only in-frame clonotypes and omits some of them. The sample has approximately 60,000 clones, 75% to 85% seen once. The CDR3 contains 13 residues. The germline V and J ends were trimmed by 4 bases and 11 bases, with 15 bases remaining between them. Germline CDR1 reads SNHLY; CDR2 reads FYNNEI. The V and J genes are TRBV2 and TRBJ1-5, with D perhaps matching TRBD1 (6 bases). Material: peripheral blood. The receptor's source is a man at least 80 years old with acute or convalescent COVID-19. This CDR3 reads CASSVGDISSQHF. In DNA form, the CDR3 reads TGTGCCAGCAGTGTGGGGGACATCAGCTCCCAGCATTTT.